This T cell receptor (beta chain) was retrieved from a study of shared clonotypes between healthy human individuals (TCRdb year 2020). Study-level background: The cohort included three men and two women between 18 and 49 years of age. For each donor, CD4 naive and CD4 memory were each run on three plates, CD8 naive on two plates, and CD8 memory on one plate. The study deeply sequenced blood TCR repertoires of five healthy adults to estimate repertoire size and the extent of clonotype sharing between individuals. To increase sequencing depth and limit assay-specific biases, different laboratories used diverse techniques to prepare libraries and sequence TCR repertoires. Each donor's leukapheresis produced roughly between roughly 0.94 and 9.5 billion PBMCs.

From its cysteine to its phenylalanine, the CDR3 spans 14 amino acids. CDR3 DNA only is kept here, 42 bases in frame from base 1. Relative to germline, V is missing 3 bases and J is missing 6 bases, with 4 bases of the junction outside any gene match. CDR1 and CDR2 are read off the germline V gene as KGHSH and LQKENI. Donors were healthy HIV-negative adults with no recently reported acute infections or vaccinations. Every donor was a Caucasian adult living in Nashville, Tennessee, USA. CD4+ T cells were enriched through magnetic negative selection, after which naive cells were positively selected on CD45RA and the remaining negative fraction served as the memory subset. After blood collection by leukapheresis, PBMCs were isolated using Ficoll-Histopaque density gradient centrifugation and then cryopreserved in the vapor phase of liquid nitrogen. Analytical flow cytometry was used to check the purity and quantity of every magnetically sorted T cell population. Genomic DNA was isolated from every sorted fraction and measured by UV absorbance on a Nanodrop 2000c.

About this clone: No cognate antigen has been identified for it. No base quality values were provided; no much bigger clone lies one nucleotide off.

Using the deep immunoSEQ assay, TCR CDR3 regions were amplified from genomic DNA by multiplex PCR. Extracted genomic DNA from each cell subset was distributed evenly across all wells of several immunoSEQ 96-well plates, and each plate was treated as a replicate. For sorted subsets, each replicate PCR was loaded with roughly 190 ng genomic DNA, equivalent to approximately 27,000 T cell genomes. The purified libraries were quantified using a Qubit 3.0 fluorometer, sized with a Bioanalyzer 2100, and then quantified again using the KAPA Library Quantification kit. Every immunoSEQ 96-well plate was sequenced on a dedicated single-read 150-cycle Illumina NextSeq 550 flow cell. The source study handled its data this way. The immunoSEQ output contained only junctional sequences without quality scores, so filtering could not match that applied to full-length reads. To assign V/J genes and CDR3, sequences were annotated using PyIR, a Python wrapper for IgBLAST v1.9, with IMGT germline references. Reads were removed for weak V/J assignments (E-value above 1e-6), missing CDR3, stop codons, out-of-frame junctions, or ambiguous translated residues. V3J clonotypes were defined as sequences sharing the same inferred V gene, J gene, and CDR3 amino acid sequence. To compute the percentage overlap between repertoires, the number of shared unique clonotypes was divided by the size of the smaller repertoire. Richness of each repertoire was evaluated using RTK rarefaction, the Chao1 estimator, and Recon v2.1 estimates of unobserved clonotypes. OLGA was used to compute generation probabilities for all TCRbeta clonotypes that the gDNA method yielded from a few donors. Held by TCRdb, this immuneACCESS table contains in-frame sequences only and omits some clones. Under half of the omission traces to an unresolved V gene where checked; the cause of the rest is unknown. The V and J calls and clone size are taken from that table; D and trimming were inferred from the DNA. This sample has over 1.4 million clones in its table, and approximately 96% of those were observed once. The ten biggest clones cover 1.2% of the sample.

Study-wide findings and limitations: Even with the large sequencing depth, rarefaction of the sorted-subset datasets indicated that sequencing was incomplete. Sampling was limited to blood, and TCR repertoires in tissue likely differ from TCR repertoires in blood. Compared with non-shared clonotypes, the clonotypes found in all four sorted-subset donors had higher generation probabilities. Pairwise subsampling led to the expectation that sequencing depth would affect the degree of clonotype sharing among donors. Because the study included a small number of donors, the genetic and exposure-history diversity represented was limited. Naive subsets generally had larger estimated clonotype richness than memory subsets did. When a few donors were compared, the shared fraction of clonotypes was 5% to 6.5% for naive CD4, roughly 3.4% for naive CD8, 2.3% for memory CD4, and approximately 0.4% for memory CD8.

The source material was naive CD4+ T cells sorted from blood. The cell subset or site label here, explained by the study, means: CD45RA+ positively selected. The chain was built from TRBV18 and TRBJ1-4, with 7 central nucleotides matching TRBD1. This receptor was taken from a man between 25 and 39 years old in good health. The nucleotide sequence is given as TGTGCCAGCTCACCGGCACAGGGGCATGAAAAACTGTTTTTT. The encoded protein is CASSPAQGHEKLFF.